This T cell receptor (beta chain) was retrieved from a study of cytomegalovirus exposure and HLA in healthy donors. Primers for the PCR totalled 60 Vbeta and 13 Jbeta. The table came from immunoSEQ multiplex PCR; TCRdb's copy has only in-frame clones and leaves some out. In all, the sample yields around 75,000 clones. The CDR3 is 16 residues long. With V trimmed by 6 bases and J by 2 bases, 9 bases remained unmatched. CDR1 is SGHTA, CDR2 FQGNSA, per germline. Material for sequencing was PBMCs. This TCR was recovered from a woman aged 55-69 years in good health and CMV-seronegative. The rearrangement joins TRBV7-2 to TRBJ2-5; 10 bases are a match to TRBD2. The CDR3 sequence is CASRLRLAGLQETQYF. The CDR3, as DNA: TGTGCCAGCAGGCTACGACTAGCGGGCTTACAAGAGACCCAGTACTTC. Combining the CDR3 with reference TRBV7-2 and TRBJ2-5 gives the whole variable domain GAGVSQSPSNKVTEKGKDVELRCDPISGHTALYWYRQSLGQGLEFLIYFQGNSAPDKSGLPSDRFSAERTGGSVSTLTIQRTQQEDSAVYLCASRLRLAGLQETQYFGPGTRLLVL.